The subject of this entry is one T cell receptor beta chain. The antigen remains undetermined. This record belongs to a study of cytomegalovirus exposure and HLA in healthy donors. Study details: The 90 to 150 validation repertoires matched the 650 to 850 first-cohort repertoires in platform, a later analysis reported. The study's findings and limits: Many donors carried some public TCRs, although rarity characterized most TCR sequences. The study put 150 to 200 TCR beta chains on its list as cytomegalovirus-associated.

Sequencing used immunoSEQ multiplex PCR; TCRdb keeps in-frame clones, though not all of them. The repertoire holds some 140,000 clones, with 89% as singletons. Sequenced input: PBMCs. The source of this sequence is a woman between 18 and 29 years old in good health and CMV-seropositive.

The CDR3 DNA reads as TGTGCCAGCAGCCAACTCCCCCGGGGGGAGTCCGGAAACACCATATATTTT. As protein: CASSQLPRGESGNTIYF. The chain employs TRBV4-2 and TRBJ1-3, with D maybe TRBD1 (5 bases). Trimming cost V 2 bases and J 4 bases, with 18 bases left between them. CDR1 and CDR2 from the germline V gene are LGHNA and YNFKEQ. The CDR3 length is 17 residues.